This TCR beta chain is from a study of T cells in Graves' hyperthyroidism and ophthalmopathy. For the study at large: Before any treatment, at initial diagnosis, peripheral blood was collected.

Using RNA transcripts as the source, TCR beta CDR3 regions were amplified. Using the HTBI primer set, a first-round RT-PCR was run on the TCR CDR3. TCRdb processed the multiplex PCR reads anew with MiXCR; each CDR3 protein has one entry. The sample lists about 500,000 distinct CDR3 sequences, 16% occurring once. Germline lookup yields CDR1 DFQATT and CDR2 SNEGSKA (reference sequence). Deletions cut 1 base from V and 4 bases from J, with 8 bases between. There are 12 residues in the CDR3. Clinical symptoms, serum thyroxine, TRAb, thyroid ultrasound and orbital computed tomography informed diagnoses. This clonotype was picked up many times.

The chain couples TRBV20-1 to TRBJ2-7; no reliable D call. This sequence was found in a woman under 30 with Graves' hyperthyroidism. The material sequenced was blood. The CDR3 sequence is CSARGSEYEQYF. In nucleotides, the CDR3 is TGCAGTGCTAGAGGTTCAGAATACGAGCAGTACTTC.